This T cell receptor (beta chain) came from a study of CD8 T cells in ankylosing spondylitis. Findings of the study overall: Peripheral blood held disease-linked clones only at relatively low frequency, and these were CD8+.

With 2 bases removed from V and 0 bases from J, the gap between germline ends came to 8 bases. CDR3 length equals 15 residues. Germline assignment: CDR1 MDHEN and CDR2 SYDVKM. Worth noting for this clonotype: The antigen remains undetermined.

For TCR beta, libraries came from quantitative 5'-RACE with molecular barcodes. TCRdb used MiXCR to reprocess the 5' RACE reads, holding one entry per CDR3 protein. The sample includes 200,000 to 300,000 distinct CDR3 sequences, 30% to 40% of them seen just once. The sequencing sample was made of blood, either unsorted or a sorted T cell fraction (not recorded which). The rearrangement links TRBV28 to TRBJ1-5; D uncertain. The sequence came from a male donor with ankylosing spondylitis or in good health (not recorded which). This chain's CDR3 is CASSLGSYSNQPQHF. The CDR3 bases are TGTGCCAGCAGTTTAGGCAGCTATAGCAATCAGCCCCAGCATTTT.